These 18 T cell receptor beta chains came from one sample sequenced in a study of blood T cell repertoires in COVID-19. Assay: immunoSEQ multiplex PCR; the TCRdb copy retains only in-frame clones and omits some. Of under 70,000 clones listed, around 86% are singletons. Sequencing was carried out using peripheral blood. These receptor sequences come from a woman younger than 30 with acute or convalescent COVID-19.

The J gene is TRBJ1-2, the V gene TRBV15; 7 bases match TRBD1. Germline V lookup: CDR1 LNHNV, CDR2 YYDKDF (reference sequence). The CDR3 is made up of 13 amino acids. The junction had 6 bases not matched to a gene; V was cut back by 5 bases and J by 6 bases. Written as DNA, the CDR3 is TGTGCCACCAGCGCTCGACAGGGAAATGGCTACACCTTC. Protein: CATSARQGNGYTF.

This chain joins TRBV7-2 and TRBJ2-3, with D possibly being TRBD2 (5 bases). Germline V gene sequence: CDR1 SGHTA, CDR2 FQGNSA. The CDR3 is made up of 17 amino acids. V lost 1 base and J lost 0, with 14 bases in between. CDR3 DNA sequence: TGTGCCAGCAGCTTAGTGTCCGGGATGACTAGCACAGATACGCAGTATTTT. Translation: CASSLVSGMTSTDTQYF.

There are a few counts of this clone. This sequence joins TRBV30 and TRBJ1-3, with D perhaps TRBD1 (6 bases). Trimming shortened V by 0 bases and J by 0 bases, and 15 bases separated the two germline ends. Germline values: CDR1 GTSNPN, CDR2 SVGIG (reference sequence). This CDR3 comprises 17 residues. The CDR3 is CAWSVPGTFRSGNTIYF. CDR3 bases: TGTGCCTGGAGTGTGCCGGGGACATTCCGCTCTGGAAACACCATATATTTT.

The V and J genes are TRBV20-1 and TRBJ2-1; 9 nucleotides agree with TRBD2. The CDR3 runs 16 residues. Germline trimming cut 3 bases from V and 1 base from J; bases unmatched to any gene: 7. CDR1 and CDR2 (germline): DFQATT, SNEGSKA (reference sequence). CDR3 sequence reads: CSASPDTSGSYNEQFF. In DNA form, the CDR3 reads TGCAGTGCTAGTCCCGACACTAGCGGGTCCTACAATGAGCAGTTCTTC.

The chain combines TRBV5-1 with TRBJ1-1; 7 bases line up with TRBD1. The germline V gene encodes CDR1 SGHRS and CDR2 YFSETQ. This CDR3 is built from 14 residues. V was pared by 0 bases and J by 5 bases, with 4 bases of the junction left unmatched. The CDR3 reads CASSLGQGGTEAFF. The CDR3 DNA reads TGCGCCAGCAGCTTGGGCCAGGGGGGAACTGAAGCTTTCTTT. Using reference TRBV5-1 and TRBJ1-1 for the parts outside the CDR3, the full variable domain is KAGVTQTPRYLIKTRGQQVTLSCSPISGHRSVSWYQQTPGQGLQFLFEYFSETQRNKGNFPGRFSGRQFSNSRSEMNVSTLELGDSALYLCASSLGQGGTEAFFGQGTRLTVV.

The chain recombines TRBV27 with TRBJ2-7; 7 bases are a match to TRBD2. This CDR3 has 14 amino acids. Germline V gene sequence: CDR1 MNHEY, CDR2 SMNVEV (reference sequence). J was trimmed by 6 bases and V by 2 bases; bases with no gene match: 7. The CDR3 loop is CASSLGLAVGEQYF. As DNA, the CDR3 is TGTGCCAGCAGTTTAGGGCTAGCGGTGGGCGAGCAGTACTTC.

This rearrangement joins TRBV28 to TRBJ2-1; 12 bases are a match to TRBD1. The CDR3 has 17 residues. Germline V gene lookup returns CDR1 MDHEN and CDR2 SYDVKM. The ends lost 4 bases at V and 10 bases at J; junction bases unmatched: 14. The CDR3 DNA is TGTGCCAGCAGTTCAGGGACAGGGGGCCTTAGGGTCCGCGAGCAGTTCTTC. Amino acid sequence: CASSSGTGGLRVREQFF.

This sequence joins TRBV28 and TRBJ1-5, with D perhaps matching TRBD1 (6 bases). CDR3 length: 14 residues. V lost 2 bases and J 5 bases, leaving 10 bases between the germline ends. In germline, CDR1 is MDHEN, CDR2 SYDVKM. CDR3 coding DNA: TGTGCCAGCAGTTTACGCAGGGGTGATCAGCCCCAGCATTTT. This translates into CASSLRRGDQPQHF.

The V and J genes are TRBV28 and TRBJ2-7; the D gene is possibly TRBD1 (5 bases). The V end was cut by 7 bases, the J end by 4 bases, with 8 bases between. Germline assignment: CDR1 MDHEN and CDR2 SYDVKM. The CDR3 is made up of 11 amino acids. The CDR3 reads CASTQGYEQYF. As DNA, the CDR3 is TGTGCCAGCACCCAGGGTTACGAGCAGTACTTC.

The chain links TRBV19 to TRBJ1-1; D perhaps matches TRBD1 (5 bases). Germline lookup yields CDR1 LNHDA and CDR2 SQIVND (reference sequence). Trimming cost V 6 bases and J 1 base, with 9 bases left between them. The CDR3 is 13 amino acids. CDR3 DNA sequence: TGTGCCAGTAGCCATACAGGGAACACTGAAGCTTTCTTT. It codes for CASSHTGNTEAFF.

This chain uses TRBV18 with TRBJ2-7; TRBD2 matches 9 bases. V lost 3 bases to trimming and J lost 5 bases; unmatched junction nucleotides: 17. The CDR3 has 18 residues. Germline values: CDR1 KGHSH, CDR2 LQKENI. In nucleotides, the CDR3 is TGTGCCAGCTCACCTCGCCGATCTGGAGCGGGAGGCGTCAACGAGCAGTACTTC. Protein product: CASSPRRSGAGGVNEQYF.

The chain combines TRBV14 with TRBJ2-7; the match to TRBD1 covers 8 bases. V dropped 2 bases and J dropped 7; count of bases not matched to a gene: 10. The V gene's germline CDR1 is SGHDN and CDR2 FVKESK. The CDR3 loop spans 15 amino acids. The CDR3 reads CASSQLDRGREEQYF. In nucleotides, the CDR3 is TGTGCCAGCAGCCAATTAGACAGGGGAAGAGAGGAGCAGTACTTC.

The rearrangement joins TRBV28 to TRBJ1-1, with 10 nucleotides matching TRBD1. CDR1 and CDR2 from the germline V gene are MDHEN and SYDVKM. Trimming at V came to 9 bases and at J to 4 bases, leaving 2 bases not matched to a gene. There are 12 residues in the CDR3. The DNA for the CDR3 is TGTGCCAGTCGGACAGGGGGCACTGAAGCTTTCTTT. Its protein is CASRTGGTEAFF.

V is TRBV14 and J is TRBJ2-7, with D possibly matching TRBD2 (7 bases). CDR3 length equals 15 residues. Germline V gene sequence: CDR1 SGHDN, CDR2 FVKESK. The V and J ends lost 1 base and 1 base respectively, with 11 bases between them. The CDR3 spells CASSQVGGASYEQYF. CDR3 coding DNA: TGTGCCAGCAGCCAAGTAGGGGGGGCATCCTACGAGCAGTACTTC. Supplemented by reference TRBV14 and TRBJ2-7, the full variable domain reads EAGVTQFPSHSVIEKGQTVTLRCDPISGHDNLYWYRRVMGKEIKFLLHFVKESKQDESGMPNNRFLAERTGGTYSTLKVQPAELEDSGVYFCASSQVGGASYEQYFGPGTRLTVT.

This chain connects TRBV2 to TRBJ2-3; the match to TRBD1 covers 12 bases. The CDR3 is 14 amino acids. Germline loops: CDR1 SNHLY, CDR2 FYNNEI. V lost 8 bases and J lost 6; bases outside the gene matches: 6. This CDR3 reads CASGGQGARDTQYF. The CDR3 DNA reads as TGTGCCAGCGGGGGACAGGGGGCGCGGGATACGCAGTATTTT.

The rearrangement links TRBV5-4 to TRBJ2-3, with 8 bases identical to TRBD2. The CDR3 runs 14 residues. V trimming: 4 bases; J trimming: 5 bases; junction bases outside the gene matches: 6. Germline V CDR1 and CDR2: SGHNT, YYREEE (reference sequence). The CDR3 loop reads CASSTGLVRDTQYF. The DNA for the CDR3 is TGTGCCAGCAGCACGGGACTAGTCAGAGATACGCAGTATTTT.

In this sample, this clone turned up a few times. The CDR3, as DNA: TGCAGCGTCTATGAGGGGGGCAATCAGCCCCAGCATTTT. It specifies CSVYEGGNQPQHF. The rearrangement joins TRBV29-1 to TRBJ1-5; D perhaps matches TRBD1 (6 bases). V lost 6 bases and J lost 2, with 11 bases in between. CDR1 SQVTM and CDR2 ANQGSEA come from the germline V gene. The CDR3 is 13 residues long.

The V call is TRBV2, the J call TRBJ2-7, with D perhaps TRBD1 (6 bases). V lost 6 bases to trimming and J lost 2 bases, with 14 bases between them. Germline values: CDR1 SNHLY, CDR2 FYNNEI. The CDR3 runs to 14 residues. CDR3 DNA sequence: TGTGCCAGCAGGGGAACAGGGATCACCTACGAGCAGTACTTC. The encoded protein is CASRGTGITYEQYF.